A selection of T cell receptor beta chains follows, all from one sample in a study of beta chain features in type 1 diabetes. This table comes from immunoSEQ multiplex PCR, and its TCRdb copy is limited to in-frame clones, with some not included. The table lists over 120,000 clones, 8% to 13% of them singletons. The sample was naive CD4+ T cells from blood. These receptor sequences come from a man younger than 30 in good health. Both conserved end residues are trimmed from each CDR3. Each record gives: V gene, CDR3 protein.

v_gene: TRBV9
CDR3aa: ASSVVRGSWHWVYGYT

v_gene: TRBV7-2
CDR3aa: ASSQDTGPQPQH

v_gene: TRBV6-1
CDR3aa: ASSEAAQGRYNSPLH

v_gene: TRBV10-1
CDR3aa: ASSDQRKQF

v_gene: TRBV5-1
CDR3aa: ASSFQPGQGDGYT

v_gene: TRBV5-6
CDR3aa: ASSLLYRDNYEQY

v_gene: TRBV19
CDR3aa: ASRSGGSSYNSPLH

v_gene: TRBV9
CDR3aa: ASSPSGSGNTIY

v_gene: TRBV7-2
CDR3aa: ASSLRGGGTGELF

v_gene: TRBV25-1
CDR3aa: ASSEGLGLAGGSEQF

v_gene: TRBV4-3
CDR3aa: ASSQGLRGRGDTQY

v_gene: TRBV29-1
CDR3aa: SVPSGTPMNTEAF

v_gene: TRBV30
CDR3aa: AWSSGNYGYT

v_gene: TRBV11-2
CDR3aa: ASSSRTVSYEQY

v_gene: TRBV7-2
CDR3aa: ASSTNGVEAF

v_gene: TRBV27
CDR3aa: ASSLNRGGEQY

v_gene: TRBV5-1
CDR3aa: ASSWTGVQETQY

v_gene: TRBV2
CDR3aa: ASSELARGETQY

v_gene: TRBV9
CDR3aa: ASSVQGKWDTEAF

v_gene: TRBV27
CDR3aa: ASSQRTSGGDQY

v_gene: TRBV9
CDR3aa: ASSVQGARDTDTQY

v_gene: TRBV27
CDR3aa: ASSLYGQALFSGANVLT

v_gene: TRBV5-6
CDR3aa: ASSFGGSYNSPLH

v_gene: TRBV6-5
CDR3aa: ASSYLAPNNEQF

v_gene: TRBV18
CDR3aa: ASSDRGRVEAF

v_gene: TRBV18
CDR3aa: ASSPETSGAYEQY

v_gene: TRBV7-9
CDR3aa: ASSLGATGARETQY

v_gene: TRBV4-3
CDR3aa: ASSQGAQGTYNSPLH

v_gene: TRBV6-5
CDR3aa: ASSPGQGFPDTQY

v_gene: TRBV6-6
CDR3aa: ASRETGQETQY

v_gene: TRBV4-3
CDR3aa: ASSQSQGLRSEKLF

v_gene: TRBV28
CDR3aa: ASSLLAGVNTDTQY

v_gene: TRBV4-2
CDR3aa: ASSPAGTSHYEQY

v_gene: TRBV15
CDR3aa: ATSRDLANTAQETQY

v_gene: TRBV5-1
CDR3aa: ASSPIAGGQETQY

v_gene: TRBV5-5
CDR3aa: ASSLDRGNIQY

v_gene: TRBV5-1
CDR3aa: ASSLVAGETYEQY

v_gene: TRBV27
CDR3aa: ASSLWGQGRTEAF

v_gene: TRBV4-1
CDR3aa: ASSLGQWNEKLF

v_gene: TRBV19
CDR3aa: ATQDGLNSNQPQH